Sequencing of this T cell receptor beta chain was carried out in a study of STAT5B mutations in CD4+ large granular lymphocyte leukemia. This clone was counted once. The antigen remains unidentified. The protocol was immunoSEQ multiplex PCR, while the TCRdb copy is restricted to in-frame clones and leaves out a portion. Of around 30,000 clones listed, over 60% are singletons. Trimming pared 7 bases from V and 0 bases from J, leaving 10 bases between. Germline V gene data show CDR1 as MDHEN and CDR2 as SYDVKM. The CDR3 consists of 15 residues. Study conclusions and caveats: Patient CD4-sorted repertoires looked more clonal than healthy CD4+ repertoires, even without putative leukemic clones. Compared with healthy controls (2/35), patient top clones favored TRBV06 (8/27).

The chain carries TRBV28 and TRBJ2-6; no definite D call. The TCR was taken from a human donor in good health. Material for sequencing was CD4+ T cells from blood buffy coats. The CDR3 spells CASITRNSGANVLTF. The CDR3 region has the DNA TGTGCCAGCATAACAAGAAACTCTGGGGCCAACGTCCTGACTTTC. Supplemented by reference TRBV28 and TRBJ2-6, the full variable domain reads DVKVTQSSRYLVKRTGEKVFLECVQDMDHENMFWYRQDPGLGLRLIYFSYDVKMKEKGDIPEGYSVSREKKERFSLILESASTNQTSMYLCASITRNSGANVLTFGAGSRLTVL.